These 18 T cell receptor beta chains were all obtained from the same sample, sequenced in a study of shared clonotypes between healthy human individuals. The naive CD8 fraction comprised CD45RO-negative cells positively selected for CCR7 and excluded terminally differentiated effector memory CD45RA+ cells. Using immunoSEQ multiplex PCR, the repertoire was profiled, and TCRdb retains in-frame clones only, with some absent. The sample holds under 850,000 clones, 80% to 95% seen once. Sample: naive CD8+ T cells sorted from blood. The receptors shown here come from a man aged 30 to 45 in good health.

The chain is built from TRBV14 and TRBJ2-7; tentatively, D is TRBD1 (5 bases). The DNA end is a closer match to TRBJ2-4, so the J assignment may be wrong. From germline, CDR1 is SGHDN and CDR2 FVKESK. The CDR3 sequence is 13 residues long. CDR3 amino acids: CASSQVGRAIQYF. CDR3 sequence (DNA): TGTGCCAGCAGCCAAGTGGGCAGGGCCATTCAGTACTTC.

The V call is TRBV7-9, the J call TRBJ1-3, with no clear D. The germline gives CDR1 SEHNR, CDR2 FQNEAQ (reference sequence). The CDR3 is made up of 15 amino acids. Trimming took 0 bases from V and 0 from J, leaving 6 bases between them. The CDR3 reads CASSLASLSGNTIYF. The DNA of the CDR3 is TGTGCCAGCAGCTTAGCTTCTCTCTCTGGAAACACCATATATTTT.

V gene TRBV7-9 combines with J gene TRBJ1-2; maybe TRBD1 (6 bases). Germline V lookup: CDR1 SEHNR, CDR2 FQNEAQ (reference sequence). Trimming cost V 4 bases and J 5 bases, with 14 bases left between them. The CDR3 covers 14 residues. The chain's CDR3 is CASSYQGGGYGYTF. The CDR3 DNA is TGTGCCAGCAGCTACCAAGGGGGTGGATATGGCTACACCTTC.

The V and J genes are TRBV14 and TRBJ2-5, with TRBD1 matching 7 bases. Germline lookup yields CDR1 SGHDN and CDR2 FVKESK. This CDR3 has 16 residues. The junction had 6 bases not matched to a gene; V was cut back by 1 base and J by 1 base. The CDR3 region has the DNA TGTGCCAGCAGCCAAGGGACAGGATCGTTCCAAGAGACCCAGTACTTC. It yields the protein CASSQGTGSFQETQYF.

The J gene is TRBJ2-2, the V gene TRBV6-5; tentatively, D is TRBD2 (5 bases). The CDR3 runs to 12 residues. CDR1 MNHEY and CDR2 SVGAGI come from the germline V gene. The V end lost 2 bases, the J end lost 8 bases, and 6 bases lay between the germline ends. The CDR3 region has the DNA TGTGCCAGCAGTTACGGGAGAGGGGAGCTGTTTTTT. This encodes CASSYGRGELFF.

The chain carries TRBV27 and TRBJ2-7; 15 bases are a match to TRBD2. The CDR3 runs 16 residues. The germline V gene has CDR1 MNHEY and CDR2 SMNVEV (reference sequence). Trimming took 3 bases from V and 3 from J; bases not matched to a gene: 3. Written as DNA, the CDR3 is TGTGCCAGCAGTTTCGGACTAGCGGGAGGGGTCTACGAGCAGTACTTC. This translates into CASSFGLAGGVYEQYF.

The chain carries TRBV14 and TRBJ1-3; D unclear. CDR1 is SGHDN and CDR2 is FVKESK in the germline V gene. The V and J ends lost 1 base and 0 bases respectively, with 13 bases between them. The CDR3 length is 17 residues. Written as DNA, the CDR3 is TGTGCCAGCAGCCAAGGCCCGTTCGGGCTCTCTGGAAACACCATATATTTT. This sequence encodes CASSQGPFGLSGNTIYF.

The V call is TRBV7-9, the J call TRBJ2-1; D assignment may be TRBD1 or TRBD2 (5 bases each). Germline lookup yields CDR1 SEHNR and CDR2 FQNEAQ (reference sequence). Trimming pared 4 bases from V and 4 bases from J, leaving 17 bases between. This CDR3 has 16 residues. The CDR3 nucleotides read TGTGCCAGCAGCTCTCAGACTTTGGGGGTATACAATGAGCAGTTCTTC. Translated: CASSSQTLGVYNEQFF.

The V and J genes are TRBV7-9 and TRBJ1-1; D unclear. Germline CDR1 and CDR2: SEHNR and FQNEAQ (reference sequence). The CDR3 sequence is 12 residues long. The V end was cut by 7 bases, the J end by 8 bases, with 14 bases between. The CDR3 bases are TGTGCCAGCACCTTGCAGAGACACGAAGCTTTCTTT. Translated, it gives CASTLQRHEAFF.

This clone was detected once. The V call is TRBV4-3, the J call TRBJ2-5; D is uncertain. The length of the CDR3 is 13 residues. In germline, CDR1 is LGHNA, CDR2 YSLEER. V was cut by 0 bases and J by 5 bases, with 7 bases left in between. The CDR3 bases are TGCGCCAGCAGCCAAGACAGTGAGGAGACCCAGTACTTC. It yields the protein CASSQDSEETQYF.

V and J are TRBV6-5 and TRBJ2-2, with 8 bases lining up with TRBD1. The CDR3 is 14 residues long. The V gene end was trimmed by 0 bases and the J gene end by 13 bases; junction bases not matched to a gene: 7. Germline CDR1 is MNHEY and CDR2 is SVGAGI. The CDR3 DNA reads as TGTGCCAGCAGTTACTCGAGGACAGGGTATTCGCTGTTTTTT. Translating gives CASSYSRTGYSLFF.

The gene calls are TRBV6-6 and TRBJ2-3, with D uncertain. V was shortened by 0 bases and J by 1 base, with 2 bases between the two germline ends. Per germline, CDR1 MNHNY and CDR2 SVGAGI (reference sequence). This CDR3 is built from 13 residues. The CDR3 region has the DNA TGTGCCAGCAGTTACTCGGGCACAGATACGCAGTATTTT. Protein sequence: CASSYSGTDTQYF.

This clone was recorded once. The V and J genes are TRBV25-1 and TRBJ1-5; a possible D gene is TRBD1 (6 bases). The ends were cut back, 1 base at V and 6 bases at J, with 10 bases in the middle. The germline V gene encodes CDR1 MGHDK and CDR2 SYGVNS. CDR3 size: 14 residues. The DNA for the CDR3 is TGTGCCAGCAGTGAATCAGGGGTCGGTCAGCCCCAGCATTTT. Protein sequence: CASSESGVGQPQHF.

The chain combines TRBV5-5 with TRBJ2-7; 10 bases map to TRBD2. J gave up 3 bases and V 0 bases, and 3 bases lay outside the gene matches. Germline CDR1 and CDR2: SGHKS and YYEKEE (reference sequence). The CDR3 sequence is 15 residues long. The CDR3 sequence is CASSLGLAGNYEQYF. The CDR3 bases are TGTGCCAGCAGCTTGGGACTAGCGGGCAACTACGAGCAGTACTTC.

As DNA, the CDR3 is TGTGCCAGCAGTTACTCGGTGGGTAACTCCTACAATGAGCAGTTCTTC. Protein product: CASSYSVGNSYNEQFF. This rearrangement joins TRBV6-6 to TRBJ2-1; D gene ambiguous. This CDR3 comprises 16 residues. Looked up from germline, CDR1 is MNHNY and CDR2 is SVGAGI (reference sequence). The V end was cut by 0 bases, the J end by 0 bases, with 9 bases between.

The rearrangement joins TRBV18 to TRBJ2-7; D gene ambiguous. The CDR3 has 13 residues. Trimming pared 6 bases from V and 5 bases from J, leaving 14 bases between. Germline V gene lookup returns CDR1 KGHSH and CDR2 LQKENI. CDR3 region: CASSPASPDEQYF. CDR3 DNA sequence: TGTGCCAGCTCCCCGGCGAGTCCGGACGAGCAGTACTTC.

This clone was observed a single time. The chain links TRBV25-1 to TRBJ1-2, with D tentatively TRBD1 (5 bases). The germline CDR1 and CDR2 sequences are MGHDK and SYGVNS. V was clipped by 3 bases and J by 5 bases, with 13 bases between them. This CDR3 has 14 residues. CDR3 nucleotides: TGTGCCAGCAGTGATCGAGCAGGGCGGTATGGCTACACCTTC. It yields the protein CASSDRAGRYGYTF.

The rearrangement joins TRBV6-6 to TRBJ1-1, with a tentative D call TRBD1 (5 bases). V was shortened by 0 bases and J by 1 base, with 9 bases between the two germline ends. The CDR3 runs 15 residues. Per germline, CDR1 MNHNY and CDR2 SVGAGI (reference sequence). For the CDR3, the DNA is TGTGCCAGCAGTTACTCGAGGGGCCAGAACACTGAAGCTTTCTTT. It translates to CASSYSRGQNTEAFF.